What follows are 12 T cell receptor beta chains derived from one specimen sequenced in a study of response to subunit inactivated influenza vaccine. TCRdb re-called the RT-PCR reads through MiXCR, storing one row per CDR3 protein. The repertoire holds about 500,000 distinct CDR3 sequences, with about 17% as singletons. The material sequenced was CD4+ T cells sorted from PBMCs, taken around 2 years after vaccination. The receptors shown here come from a man aged 50 to 69 who received an inactivated influenza vaccine.

The sample holds a few counts of this clonotype. The rearrangement uses TRBV10-3 and TRBJ2-7, with 8 bases fitting TRBD2. The CDR3 totals 12 residues. Germline V gene sequence: CDR1 ENHRY, CDR2 SYGVKD. The V segment lost 9 bases and the J segment 0 bases; nucleotides outside the gene matches: 1. Here the CDR3 reads CAIAGGSYEQYF. CDR3 in DNA: TGTGCCATTGCGGGGGGCTCCTACGAGCAGTACTTC.

This clonotype was detected a few times. This chain joins TRBV12-3 or TRBV12-4 and TRBJ2-7; 8 nucleotides align to TRBD1. The CDR3 totals 14 residues. The V segment lost 7 bases and the J segment 5 bases; nucleotides outside the gene matches: 10. This CDR3 is CASTLGQGIDEQYF. CDR3 nucleotides: TGTGCCAGCACGCTTGGACAGGGAATCGACGAGCAGTACTTC.

The chain couples TRBV5-1 to TRBJ2-3; 8 bases are a match to TRBD2. Germline V CDR1 and CDR2: SGHRS, YFSETQ. The CDR3 covers 17 residues. Losses at the gene ends were 1 base for V and 0 bases for J; bases not matched to a gene: 7. In DNA, the CDR3 is TGCGCCAGCAGCTTGTATGTGGCTAGCGGGAGCACAGATACGCAGTATTTT. Its protein is CASSLYVASGSTDTQYF.

The J gene is TRBJ2-6, the V gene TRBV5-1; D gene unclear. Germline CDR1 and CDR2: SGHRS and YFSETQ. The CDR3 is 14 residues long. V was clipped by 2 bases and J by 1 base, with 4 bases between them. CDR3 coding DNA: TGCGCCAGCAGCTTAGAATCTGGGGCCAACGTCCTGACTTTC. Its protein product is CASSLESGANVLTF. The full variable domain, with the rest looked up from reference TRBV5-1 and TRBJ2-6, is KAGVTQTPRYLIKTRGQQVTLSCSPISGHRSVSWYQQTPGQGLQFLFEYFSETQRNKGNFPGRFSGRQFSNSRSEMNVSTLELGDSALYLCASSLESGANVLTFGAGSRLTVL.

V gene TRBV4-2 combines with J gene TRBJ2-7, with a possible D match to TRBD1 (6 bases). Trimming stripped 4 bases from V and 3 bases from J, with 16 bases between. The CDR3 length is 15 residues. Germline V gene data show CDR1 as LGHNA and CDR2 as YNFKEQ. The CDR3 nucleotides read TGTGCCAGCAGCCCTTGGGGGCGGATCCGCTACGAGCAGTACTTC. Its protein product is CASSPWGRIRYEQYF.

This clonotype appeared a few times. In nucleotides, the CDR3 is TGTGCCAGCAGTTTAAACCCTAGCGGGAGTCATTTAGAGCAGTACTTC. Its translation: CASSLNPSGSHLEQYF. V is TRBV12-3 or TRBV12-4 and J is TRBJ2-7; 10 positions agree with TRBD2. With 2 bases clipped from V and 7 bases from J, the junction kept 11 bases outside the gene matches. This CDR3 contains 16 residues.

The genes are TRBV20-1 and TRBJ2-6; D unresolved. The CDR3 runs to 12 residues. Germline CDR1 and CDR2: DFQATT and SNEGSKA (reference sequence). The germline V and J ends were trimmed by 6 bases and 1 base, with 4 bases remaining between them. CDR3 sequence reads: CSAKSGANVLTF. CDR3 in DNA: TGCAGTGCGAAGTCTGGGGCCAACGTCCTGACTTTC.

This clonotype was detected a few times. This chain connects TRBV12-3 or TRBV12-4 to TRBJ2-7; D might be TRBD2 (6 bases). V shed 8 bases and J shed 3 bases, with 14 bases lying between them. This CDR3 is built from 13 residues. CDR3 sequence reads: CASARGTGYEQYF. CDR3 in DNA: TGTGCCAGCGCCCGGGGGACTGGCTACGAGCAGTACTTC.

The V gene is TRBV30, the J gene TRBJ2-3; 7 bases match TRBD1. V lost 5 bases to trimming and J lost 4 bases; unmatched junction nucleotides: 3. Germline CDR1 reads GTSNPN; CDR2 reads SVGIG (reference sequence). This CDR3 is built from 12 residues. CDR3 nucleotide sequence: TGTGCCTGGGCCACAGGGGCAGATACGCAGTATTTT. This codes for CAWATGADTQYF.

J is TRBJ2-5 and V is TRBV12-3 or TRBV12-4, with TRBD1 matching over 7 bases. The junction had 12 bases not matched to a gene; V was cut back by 6 bases and J by 5 bases. The CDR3 contains 15 residues. CDR3 loop: CASSRSDRRRETQYF. For the CDR3, the DNA is TGTGCCAGCAGCAGATCGGACAGGAGGCGTGAGACCCAGTACTTC.

At least ten counts were recorded for this clonotype. Here the CDR3 DNA reads TGTGCCAGCAGCCCGCAGGGGTTCTATGGCTACACCTTC. This gives the protein CASSPQGFYGYTF. This rearrangement joins TRBV7-2 to TRBJ1-2, with a possible D match to TRBD1 (6 bases). Trimming stripped 5 bases from V and 4 bases from J, with 11 bases between. The CDR3 has 13 amino acids. Germline V gives CDR1 SGHTA, CDR2 FQGNSA.

This clonotype was recorded at least ten times. The DNA of the CDR3 is TGTGCCAGCGCCGGGACAGGGCCAGATACGCAGTATTTT. Translating it yields CASAGTGPDTQYF. This rearrangement joins TRBV10-3 to TRBJ2-3; 9 nucleotides align to TRBD1. The length of the CDR3 is 13 residues. Germline assignment: CDR1 ENHRY and CDR2 SYGVKD. Trimming removed 10 bases from V and 4 bases from J; junction bases left unmatched: 6.